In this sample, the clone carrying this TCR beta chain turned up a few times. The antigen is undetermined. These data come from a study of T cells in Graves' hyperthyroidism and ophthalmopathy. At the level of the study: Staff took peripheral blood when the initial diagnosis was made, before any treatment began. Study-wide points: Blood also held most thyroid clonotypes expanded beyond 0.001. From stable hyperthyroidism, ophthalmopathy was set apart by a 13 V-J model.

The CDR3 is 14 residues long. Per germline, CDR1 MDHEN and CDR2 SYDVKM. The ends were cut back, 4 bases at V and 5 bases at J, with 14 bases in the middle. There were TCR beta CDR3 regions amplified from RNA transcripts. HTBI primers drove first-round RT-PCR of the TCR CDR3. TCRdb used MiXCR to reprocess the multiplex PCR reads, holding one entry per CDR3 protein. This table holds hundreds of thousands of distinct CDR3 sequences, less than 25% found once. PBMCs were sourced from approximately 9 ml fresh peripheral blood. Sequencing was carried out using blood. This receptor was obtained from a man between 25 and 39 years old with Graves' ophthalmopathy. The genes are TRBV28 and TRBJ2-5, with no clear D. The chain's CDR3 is CASSSPPLSETQYF. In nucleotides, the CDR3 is TGTGCCAGCAGTTCCCCCCCCCTCTCGGAGACCCAGTACTTC. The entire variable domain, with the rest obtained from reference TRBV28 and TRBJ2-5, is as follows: DVKVTQSSRYLVKRTGEKVFLECVQDMDHENMFWYRQDPGLGLRLIYFSYDVKMKEKGDIPEGYSVSREKKERFSLILESASTNQTSMYLCASSSPPLSETQYFGPGTRLLVL.